This TCR beta chain stems from a study of post-analysis software for immune sequencing data. For the study at large: Patients with relapsing-remitting, secondary progressive and progressive-relapsing multiple sclerosis courses were all represented.

The table lists this clonotype with a few counts. What it binds is unknown. Included in the TCR beta cDNA libraries were unique molecular identifiers. Each sample of about 0.95 to 11 million input T cells yielded around 500,000 cDNA molecules, so each molecule approximated one T cell. TCRdb re-analysed the PCR reads in MiXCR, keeping a single row per CDR3 protein. The data contain roughly 730,000 distinct CDR3 sequences, roughly 27% of them singletons. General study points: Relative to controls, patients with multiple sclerosis showed significantly lower normalized Chao1 diversity.

Sequencing used blood. The TCR was taken from a girl aged 5-17 years with multiple sclerosis.

CDR3 residues: CSVGGLPSGYTF. The CDR3 DNA follows: TGCAGCGTTGGGGGACTACCATCGGGCTACACCTTC. This chain links TRBV29-1 with TRBJ1-2, with a tentative D call TRBD1 (5 bases). This CDR3 has 12 residues. The germline V gene encodes CDR1 SQVTM and CDR2 ANQGSEA. The V end lost 4 bases, the J end lost 8 bases, and 14 bases lay between the germline ends.